The rows below give T cell receptor beta chains drawn from one sample of a study of regulatory T cells in long-lasting Graves disease. TCRdb used MiXCR to reprocess the multiplex PCR reads, holding one entry per CDR3 protein. The sample lists about 560,000 distinct CDR3 sequences, 15% to 20% occurring once. These data were also filed under a second study, of T cells in Graves' hyperthyroidism and ophthalmopathy.

The sample consisted of peripheral blood mononuclear cells (PBMCs), taken at new diagnosis, from a patient treated with antithyroid drugs. Every receptor here comes from a man between 18 and 35 years old with Graves disease. Each CDR3 is given with its conserved first and last residue. D genes are given only for firm matches.

>15|TRBV6-2/TRBV6-3|TRBD2|TRBJ2-7
CASSSVAGGPSEQYF
>15|TRBV18|.|TRBJ2-1
CASSLEVSPYNEQFF
>14|TRBV5-1|.|TRBJ2-3
CASRGATSTDTQYF
>13|TRBV27|TRBD1|TRBJ2-2
CASSLQGAGELFF
>12|TRBV19|.|TRBJ2-1
CASSQGENEQFF
>21|TRBV28|.|TRBJ2-1
CASSLFSSGIGGGGSYNEQFF
>13|TRBV28|.|TRBJ1-2
CASRSGNGYGYTF
>13|TRBV5-1|.|TRBJ2-7
CASSLELAYEQYF
>14|TRBV7-2|.|TRBJ2-7
CASGRGASSSEQYF
>15|TRBV19|TRBD1|TRBJ2-7
CASRDRTGPPYEQYF
>12|TRBV18|.|TRBJ1-1
CASSRDDGGAFF
>13|TRBV30|.|TRBJ2-7
CAWSKDSSYEQYF
>13|TRBV11-2|.|TRBJ2-7
CASSLVSGNEQYF
>14|TRBV7-9|TRBD2|TRBJ2-5
CASSLRAGEETQYF
>17|TRBV11-1|TRBD2|TRBJ2-1
CASSRRTSGSTYNEQFF
>14|TRBV9|TRBD2|TRBJ2-7
CASRRGLADHEQYF
>14|TRBV6-7|TRBD1|TRBJ2-7
CASIEDRGPYEQYF
>13|TRBV27|.|TRBJ1-2
CASSFRGLYGYTF
>13|TRBV6-1|.|TRBJ2-3
CASRRDVTDTQYF
>12|TRBV30|.|TRBJ1-3
CAWTDRRNTIYF
>12|TRBV3-1|.|TRBJ2-7
CASSQSGGVQYF
>15|TRBV3-1|.|TRBJ2-1
CASSQDFSVGREQFF
>15|TRBV27|TRBD2|TRBJ2-2
CASGTSGMSTGELFF
>16|TRBV5-1|TRBD1|TRBJ2-1
CASSGQGALSNDEQFF
>15|TRBV2|.|TRBJ2-7
CASSKLTSRLYEQYF
>15|TRBV29-1|.|TRBJ2-1
CSVEPQVGNYNEQFF
>16|TRBV12-3/TRBV12-4|.|TRBJ1-2
CASSLTPPLGAYGYTF
>13|TRBV10-3|.|TRBJ1-1
CAISGGGGTEAFF
>15|TRBV12-3/TRBV12-4|.|TRBJ2-1
CASSGGAGYFNEQFF
>19|TRBV11-2|TRBD2|TRBJ2-5
CASSADRLGTSGRVETQYF
>10|TRBV20-1|.|TRBJ1-4
CSAGGEKLFF
>10|TRBV7-2|.|TRBJ2-3
CASSGYTQYF
>15|TRBV7-9|TRBD1|TRBJ2-1
CASSEGGGKSGEQFF
>13|TRBV6-1|.|TRBJ2-3
CASSEGNNRSPYF